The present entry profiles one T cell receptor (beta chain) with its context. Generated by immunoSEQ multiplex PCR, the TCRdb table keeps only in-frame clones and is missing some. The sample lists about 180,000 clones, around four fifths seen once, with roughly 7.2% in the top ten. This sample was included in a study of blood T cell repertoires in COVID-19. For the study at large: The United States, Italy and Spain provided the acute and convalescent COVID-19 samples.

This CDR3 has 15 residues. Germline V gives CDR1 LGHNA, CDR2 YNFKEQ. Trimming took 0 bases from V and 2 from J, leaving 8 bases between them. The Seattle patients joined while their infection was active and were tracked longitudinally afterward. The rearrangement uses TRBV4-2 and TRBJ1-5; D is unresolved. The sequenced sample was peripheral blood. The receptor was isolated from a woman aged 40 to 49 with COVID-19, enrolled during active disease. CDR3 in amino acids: CASSQEERGNQPQHF. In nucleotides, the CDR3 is TGTGCCAGCAGCCAAGAAGAGAGAGGCAATCAGCCCCAGCATTTT.